This TCR beta chain is from a study of human T cells and chemical hapten exposure. Study background: Sensitization employed 2% DPC on roughly 2 cm by roughly 2 cm of upper inner arm skin.

The CDR3 has 14 amino acids. In germline, CDR1 is SGHRS, CDR2 YFSETQ. V was cut by 3 bases and J by 7 bases, with 15 bases left in between. On this clonotype itself: As yet, its antigen is unknown.

Specified time point: pre-sensitization, week 0. Treatment reported: therapeutic diphenylcyclopropenone sensitization with weekly scalp DPC. At patch-test visits, sampling came before the patch test. Study observations and caveats: TCRs exceeding a frequency of 1 in 1000 stayed unchanged under DPC sensitization.

TCRdb reprocessed the RACE reads with MiXCR, giving one entry per CDR3 protein. This sample has about 260,000 distinct CDR3 sequences, with about 9% found just once. The sequence was obtained from a woman in her thirties or forties with alopecia areata. Some clones in this sample may be carry-over from other donors' samples. The chain carries TRBV5-1 and TRBJ2-3, with a tentative D call TRBD1 (5 bases). The sequencing here drew on whole blood, taken in connection with sensitization to the hapten diphenylcyclopropenone (DPC). The CDR3, as DNA: TGCGCCAGCAGCTCCTGGGGCAGCGCCAATACGCAGTATTTT. Amino acid sequence: CASSSWGSANTQYF. The full variable domain, with the rest looked up from reference TRBV5-1 and TRBJ2-3, is KAGVTQTPRYLIKTRGQQVTLSCSPISGHRSVSWYQQTPGQGLQFLFEYFSETQRNKGNFPGRFSGRQFSNSRSEMNVSTLELGDSALYLCASSSWGSANTQYFGPGTRLTVL.